These 5 T cell receptor beta chains came from one sample sequenced in a study of T cell responses to AZD1222 COVID-19 vaccine. Data came from immunoSEQ multiplex PCR; TCRdb stores just in-frame clones and leaves some out. The sample shows 150,000 to 200,000 clones, approximately 87% of them seen only once. Material: peripheral blood, obtained on day 0 of MenACWY control vaccination. The receptors shown here come from an adult in good health.

This chain links TRBV2 with TRBJ2-3; 8 bases are shared with TRBD2. Trimming at V came to 7 bases and at J to 6 bases, leaving 12 bases not matched to a gene. Germline V gene data show CDR1 as SNHLY and CDR2 as FYNNEI. CDR3 length: 15 amino acids. CDR3 in amino acids: CASNPTGERGDTQYF. The CDR3 nucleotides are TGTGCCAGCAACCCGACGGGCGAGCGGGGGGATACGCAGTATTTT.

The V and J genes are TRBV11-2 and TRBJ2-2; D is possibly TRBD1 or TRBD2 (5 bases each). V shed 0 bases and J shed 0 bases, with 14 bases lying between them. Per germline, CDR1 SGHAT and CDR2 FQNNGV. The CDR3 length is 18 residues. The CDR3 loop reads CASSLDHRGQANTGELFF. The DNA for the CDR3 is TGTGCCAGCAGCTTAGATCATCGGGGCCAGGCGAACACCGGGGAGCTGTTTTTT. Together with reference TRBV11-2 and TRBJ2-2, the CDR3 gives the full variable domain: EAGVAQSPRYKIIEKRQSVAFWCNPISGHATLYWYQQILGQGPKLLIQFQNNGVVDDSQLPKDRFSAERLKGVDSTLKIQPAKLEDSAVYLCASSLDHRGQANTGELFFGEGSRLTVL.

The chain couples TRBV11-3 to TRBJ1-3, with D unclear. CDR1 is SGHNT, CDR2 YENEEA, per germline. This CDR3 is 13 amino acids long. V shed 5 bases and J shed 9 bases, with 14 bases lying between them. CDR3 in DNA: TGTGCCAGCAGCAAAGGTGCACAGTCCACCATATATTTT. This sequence encodes CASSKGAQSTIYF.

This sequence joins TRBV28 and TRBJ1-4; TRBD1 is a possible D gene (5 bases). The V gene lost 6 bases and the J gene lost 8 bases, with 19 bases spanning the gap. CDR3 length: 15 residues. Germline CDR1 is MDHEN and CDR2 is SYDVKM. CDR3 region: CASSPGKGHDEKLFF. Here the CDR3 DNA reads TGTGCCAGCAGCCCCGGAAAAGGACACGACGAAAAACTGTTTTTT.

CDR3 amino acids: CASSSGGTYEQYF. The CDR3, as DNA: TGTGCCAGTAGTTCAGGGGGTACATACGAGCAGTACTTC. The V and J genes are TRBV19 and TRBJ2-7; 7 nucleotides align to TRBD1. Looked up from germline, CDR1 is LNHDA and CDR2 is SQIVND (reference sequence). The CDR3 length is 13 residues. The J segment lost 4 bases and the V segment lost 5 bases, leaving 5 bases of the junction unmatched.